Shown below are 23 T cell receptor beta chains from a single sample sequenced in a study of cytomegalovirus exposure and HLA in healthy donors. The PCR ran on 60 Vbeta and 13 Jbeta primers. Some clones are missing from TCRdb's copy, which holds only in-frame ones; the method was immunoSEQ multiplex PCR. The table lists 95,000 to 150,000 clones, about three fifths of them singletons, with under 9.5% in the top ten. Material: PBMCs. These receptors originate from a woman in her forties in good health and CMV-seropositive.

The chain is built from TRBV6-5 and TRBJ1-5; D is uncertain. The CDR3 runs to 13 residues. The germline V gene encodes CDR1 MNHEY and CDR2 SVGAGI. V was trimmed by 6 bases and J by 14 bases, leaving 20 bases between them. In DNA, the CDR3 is TGTGCCAGCAGCCTACCCGATGGCACCGGGGAGCATTTT. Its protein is CASSLPDGTGEHF.

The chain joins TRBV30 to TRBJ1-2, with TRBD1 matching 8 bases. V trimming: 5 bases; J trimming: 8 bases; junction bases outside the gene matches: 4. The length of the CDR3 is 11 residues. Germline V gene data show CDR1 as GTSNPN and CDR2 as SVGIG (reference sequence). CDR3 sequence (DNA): TGTGCCTGGGGACAGGGAGGGGGCTACACCTTC. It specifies CAWGQGGGYTF.

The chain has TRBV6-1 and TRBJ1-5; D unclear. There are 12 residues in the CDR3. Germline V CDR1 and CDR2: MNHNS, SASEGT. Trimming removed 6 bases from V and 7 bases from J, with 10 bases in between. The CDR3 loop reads CASRVGKQPQHF. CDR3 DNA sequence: TGTGCCAGCAGGGTCGGTAAACAGCCCCAGCATTTT.

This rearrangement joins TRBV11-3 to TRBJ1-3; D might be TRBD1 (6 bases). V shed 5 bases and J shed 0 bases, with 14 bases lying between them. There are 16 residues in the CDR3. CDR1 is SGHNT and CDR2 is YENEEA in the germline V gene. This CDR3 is CASSPKQGTSGNTIYF. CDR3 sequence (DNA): TGTGCCAGCAGCCCAAAACAGGGCACCTCTGGAAACACCATATATTTT.

CDR3 coding DNA: TGTGCCGTTTCCGGGACAGGGGGGAACGAGCAGTACTTC. This sequence encodes CAVSGTGGNEQYF. This chain connects TRBV19 to TRBJ2-7; TRBD1 agrees at 11 bases. V shed 11 bases and J 5 bases; nucleotides not matched to a gene: 8. In germline, CDR1 is LNHDA, CDR2 SQIVND (reference sequence). The CDR3 totals 13 residues. Combining the CDR3 with reference TRBV19 and TRBJ2-7 gives the whole variable domain DGGITQSPKYLFRKEGQNVTLSCEQNLNHDAMYWYRQDPGQGLRLIYYSQIVNDFQKGDIAEGYSVSREKKESFPLTVTSAQKNPTAFYLCAVSGTGGNEQYFGPGTRLTVT.

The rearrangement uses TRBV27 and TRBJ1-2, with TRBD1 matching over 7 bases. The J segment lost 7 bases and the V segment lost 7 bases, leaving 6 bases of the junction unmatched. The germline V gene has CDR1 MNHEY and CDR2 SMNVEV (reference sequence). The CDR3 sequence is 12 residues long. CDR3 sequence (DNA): TGTGCCAGCACCTCAACAGGGGCTGGCTACACCTTC. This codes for CASTSTGAGYTF.

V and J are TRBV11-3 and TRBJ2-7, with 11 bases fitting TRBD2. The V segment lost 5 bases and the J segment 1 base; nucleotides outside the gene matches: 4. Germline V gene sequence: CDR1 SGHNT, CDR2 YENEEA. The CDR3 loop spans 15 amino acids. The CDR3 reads CASSGGTSGSYEQYF. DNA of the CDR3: TGTGCCAGCAGCGGAGGGACTAGCGGTTCCTACGAGCAGTACTTC.

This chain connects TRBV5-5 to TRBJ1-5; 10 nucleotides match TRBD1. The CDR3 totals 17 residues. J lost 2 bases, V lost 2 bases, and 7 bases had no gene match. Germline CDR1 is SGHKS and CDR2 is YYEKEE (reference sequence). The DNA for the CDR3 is TGTGCCAGCAGCTTCGGGACAGGGGTTTTGGGCAATCAGCCCCAGCATTTT. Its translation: CASSFGTGVLGNQPQHF.

The CDR3 loop is CASRMTGALSGEAFF. Written as DNA, the CDR3 is TGTGCCAGCAGGATGACAGGGGCCCTGTCAGGGGAAGCTTTCTTT. The V and J genes are TRBV27 and TRBJ1-1; 8 positions match TRBD1. Trimming took 6 bases from V and 8 from J; bases not matched to a gene: 14. Germline V gene lookup returns CDR1 MNHEY and CDR2 SMNVEV (reference sequence). CDR3 length: 15 amino acids.

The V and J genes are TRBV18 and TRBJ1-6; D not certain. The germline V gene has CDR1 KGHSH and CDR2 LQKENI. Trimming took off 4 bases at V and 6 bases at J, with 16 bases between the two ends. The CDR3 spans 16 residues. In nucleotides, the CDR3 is TGTGCCAGCTCACATAAGACACAACCTACTAATTCACCCCTCCACTTT. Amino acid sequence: CASSHKTQPTNSPLHF.

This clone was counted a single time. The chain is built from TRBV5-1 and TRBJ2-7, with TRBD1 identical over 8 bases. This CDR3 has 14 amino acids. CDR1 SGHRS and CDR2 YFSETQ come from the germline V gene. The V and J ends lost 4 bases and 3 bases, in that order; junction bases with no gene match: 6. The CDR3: CASSQHGQGYEQYF. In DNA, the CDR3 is TGCGCCAGCAGCCAGCATGGACAGGGCTACGAGCAGTACTTC.

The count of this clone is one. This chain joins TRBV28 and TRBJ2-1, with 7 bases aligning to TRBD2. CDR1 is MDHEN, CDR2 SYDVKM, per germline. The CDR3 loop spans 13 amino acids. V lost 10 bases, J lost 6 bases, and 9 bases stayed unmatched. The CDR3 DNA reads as TGTGCCACTGTCCGGGGAGGGAGCAATGAGCAGTTCTTC. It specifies CATVRGGSNEQFF.

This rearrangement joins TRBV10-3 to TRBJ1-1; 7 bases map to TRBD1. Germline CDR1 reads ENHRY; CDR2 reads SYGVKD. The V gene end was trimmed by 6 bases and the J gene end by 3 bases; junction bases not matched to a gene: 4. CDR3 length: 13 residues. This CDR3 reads CAIRQDRDTEAFF. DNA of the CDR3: TGTGCCATCAGACAAGACAGGGACACTGAAGCTTTCTTT.

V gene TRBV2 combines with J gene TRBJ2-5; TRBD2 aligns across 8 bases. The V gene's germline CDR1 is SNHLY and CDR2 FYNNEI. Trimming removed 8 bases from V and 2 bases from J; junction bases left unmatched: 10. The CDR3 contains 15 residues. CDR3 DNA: TGTGCCAGCGGAGGGAGCGGGAGCCCTCAAGAGACCCAGTACTTC. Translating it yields CASGGSGSPQETQYF.

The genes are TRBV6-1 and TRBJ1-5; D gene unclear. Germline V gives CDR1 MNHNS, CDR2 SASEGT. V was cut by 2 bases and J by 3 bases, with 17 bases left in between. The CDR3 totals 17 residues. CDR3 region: CASSEYRVQYTNQPQHF. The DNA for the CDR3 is TGTGCCAGCAGTGAATACCGGGTTCAGTATACCAATCAGCCCCAGCATTTT.

Written as DNA, the CDR3 is TGTGCCAGCAGCGCCGGGACAGCCAACTATGGCTACACCTTC. It translates to CASSAGTANYGYTF. This chain connects TRBV6-5 to TRBJ1-2; TRBD1 matches 7 bases. The CDR3 has 14 residues. The V gene's germline CDR1 is MNHEY and CDR2 SVGAGI. With V trimmed by 6 bases and J by 2 bases, 6 bases remained unmatched.

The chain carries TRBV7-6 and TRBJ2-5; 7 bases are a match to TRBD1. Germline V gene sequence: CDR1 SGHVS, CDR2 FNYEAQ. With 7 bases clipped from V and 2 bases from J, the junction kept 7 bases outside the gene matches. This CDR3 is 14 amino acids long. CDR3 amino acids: CASTQGTDQETQYF. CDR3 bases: TGTGCCAGCACCCAGGGGACAGATCAAGAGACCCAGTACTTC.

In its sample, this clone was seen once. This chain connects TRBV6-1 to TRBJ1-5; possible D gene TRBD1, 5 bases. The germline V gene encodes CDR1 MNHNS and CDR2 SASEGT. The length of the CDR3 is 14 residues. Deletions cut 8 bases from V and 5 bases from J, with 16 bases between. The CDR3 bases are TGTGCCAGCCTGTTGGGGCAGGGTCATCAGCCCCAGCATTTT. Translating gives CASLLGQGHQPQHF.

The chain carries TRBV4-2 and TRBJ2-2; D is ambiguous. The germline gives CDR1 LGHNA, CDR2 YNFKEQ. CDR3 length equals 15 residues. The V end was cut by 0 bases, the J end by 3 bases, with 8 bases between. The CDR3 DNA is TGTGCCAGCAGCCAAGAGGCCCGATACACCGGGGAGCTGTTTTTT. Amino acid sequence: CASSQEARYTGELFF.

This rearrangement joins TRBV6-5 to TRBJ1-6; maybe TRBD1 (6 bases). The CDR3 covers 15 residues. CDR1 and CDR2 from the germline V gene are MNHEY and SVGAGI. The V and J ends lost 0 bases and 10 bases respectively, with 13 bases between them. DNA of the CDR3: TGTGCCAGCAGTTACTCTACGGCAGGGGCCTCACCCCTCCACTTT. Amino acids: CASSYSTAGASPLHF.

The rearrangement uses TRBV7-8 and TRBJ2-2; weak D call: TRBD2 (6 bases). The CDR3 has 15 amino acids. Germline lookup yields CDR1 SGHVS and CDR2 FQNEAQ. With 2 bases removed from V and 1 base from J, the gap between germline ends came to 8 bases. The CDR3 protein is CASSLLGGNTGELFF. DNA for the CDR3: TGTGCCAGCAGCTTATTGGGGGGGAACACCGGGGAGCTGTTTTTT.

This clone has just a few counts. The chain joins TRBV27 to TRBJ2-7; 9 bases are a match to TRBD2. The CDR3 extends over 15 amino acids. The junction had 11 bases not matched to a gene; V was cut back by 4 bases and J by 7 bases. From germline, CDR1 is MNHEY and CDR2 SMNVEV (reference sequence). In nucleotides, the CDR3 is TGTGCCAGCAGTTACCAGGGACTAGCTACAAGAGAGCAGTACTTC. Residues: CASSYQGLATREQYF.

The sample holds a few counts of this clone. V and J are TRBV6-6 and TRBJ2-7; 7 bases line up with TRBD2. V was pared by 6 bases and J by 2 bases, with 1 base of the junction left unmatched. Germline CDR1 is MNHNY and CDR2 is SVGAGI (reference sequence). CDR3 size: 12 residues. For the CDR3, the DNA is TGTGCCAGCAGGACTAGCCCCTACGAGCAGTACTTC. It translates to CASRTSPYEQYF.